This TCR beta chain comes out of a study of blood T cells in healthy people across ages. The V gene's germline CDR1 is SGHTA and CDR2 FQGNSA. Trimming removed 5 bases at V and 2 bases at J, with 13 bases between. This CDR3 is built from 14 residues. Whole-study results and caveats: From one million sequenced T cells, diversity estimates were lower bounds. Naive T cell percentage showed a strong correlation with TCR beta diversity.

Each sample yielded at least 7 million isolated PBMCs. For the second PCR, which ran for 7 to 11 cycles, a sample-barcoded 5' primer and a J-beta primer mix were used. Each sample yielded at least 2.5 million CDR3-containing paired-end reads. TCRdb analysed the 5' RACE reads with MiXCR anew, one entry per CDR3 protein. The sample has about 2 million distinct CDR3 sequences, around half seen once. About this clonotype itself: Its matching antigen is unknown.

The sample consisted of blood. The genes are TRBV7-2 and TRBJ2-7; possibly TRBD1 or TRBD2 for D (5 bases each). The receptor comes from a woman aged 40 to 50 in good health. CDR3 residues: CASSPRGNPYEQYF. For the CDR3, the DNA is TGTGCCAGCAGCCCCCGGGGCAACCCCTACGAGCAGTACTTC.